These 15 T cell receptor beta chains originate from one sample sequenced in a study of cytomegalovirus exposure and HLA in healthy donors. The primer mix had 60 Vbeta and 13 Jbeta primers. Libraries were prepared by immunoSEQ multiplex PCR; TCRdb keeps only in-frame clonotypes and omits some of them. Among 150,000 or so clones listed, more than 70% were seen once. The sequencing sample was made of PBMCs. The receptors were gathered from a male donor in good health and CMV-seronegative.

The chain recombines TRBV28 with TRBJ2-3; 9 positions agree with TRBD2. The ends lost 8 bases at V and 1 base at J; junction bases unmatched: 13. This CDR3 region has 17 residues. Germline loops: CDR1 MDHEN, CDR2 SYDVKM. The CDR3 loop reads CASESPAGLAGTDTQYF. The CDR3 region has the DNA TGTGCCAGCGAGTCACCTGCGGGACTAGCAGGCACAGATACGCAGTATTTT.

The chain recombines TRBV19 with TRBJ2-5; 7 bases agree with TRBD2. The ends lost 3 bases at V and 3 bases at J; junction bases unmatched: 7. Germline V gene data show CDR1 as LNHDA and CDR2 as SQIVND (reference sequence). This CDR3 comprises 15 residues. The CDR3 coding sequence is TGTGCCAGTAGTATTCGAGCAGCGGGGAAAGAGACCCAGTACTTC. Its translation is CASSIRAAGKETQYF. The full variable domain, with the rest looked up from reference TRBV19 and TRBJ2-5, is DGGITQSPKYLFRKEGQNVTLSCEQNLNHDAMYWYRQDPGQGLRLIYYSQIVNDFQKGDIAEGYSVSREKKESFPLTVTSAQKNPTAFYLCASSIRAAGKETQYFGPGTRLLVL.

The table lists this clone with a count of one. The CDR3 region has the DNA TGTGCCAGCAGTAGATCGGGATCCTATGGCTACACCTTC. Translation: CASSRSGSYGYTF. This chain joins TRBV28 and TRBJ1-2, with D unresolved. Trimming took off 5 bases at V and 4 bases at J, with 11 bases between the two ends. This CDR3 spans 13 amino acids. The germline V gene has CDR1 MDHEN and CDR2 SYDVKM.

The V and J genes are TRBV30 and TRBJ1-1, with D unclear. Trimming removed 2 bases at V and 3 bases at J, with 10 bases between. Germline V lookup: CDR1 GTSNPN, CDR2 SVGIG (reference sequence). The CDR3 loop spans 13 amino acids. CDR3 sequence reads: CAWSRGVHTEAFF. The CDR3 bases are TGTGCCTGGAGTCGGGGAGTGCACACTGAAGCTTTCTTT.

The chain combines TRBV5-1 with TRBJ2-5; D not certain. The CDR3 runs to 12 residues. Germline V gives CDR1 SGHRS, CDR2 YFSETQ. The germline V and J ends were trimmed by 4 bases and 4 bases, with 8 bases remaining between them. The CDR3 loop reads CASSARGETQYF. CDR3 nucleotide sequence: TGCGCCAGCAGCGCAAGAGGAGAGACCCAGTACTTC. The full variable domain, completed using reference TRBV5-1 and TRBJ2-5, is KAGVTQTPRYLIKTRGQQVTLSCSPISGHRSVSWYQQTPGQGLQFLFEYFSETQRNKGNFPGRFSGRQFSNSRSEMNVSTLELGDSALYLCASSARGETQYFGPGTRLLVL.

The CDR3 loop reads CASSPPGQTGELFF. The CDR3 DNA is TGTGCCAGCAGCCCCCCCGGACAGACCGGGGAGCTGTTTTTT. The gene calls are TRBV9 and TRBJ2-2; possible D gene TRBD1, 6 bases. This CDR3 has 14 amino acids. V was cut by 4 bases and J by 5 bases, with 12 bases left in between. Germline V gene lookup returns CDR1 SGDLS and CDR2 YYNGEE.

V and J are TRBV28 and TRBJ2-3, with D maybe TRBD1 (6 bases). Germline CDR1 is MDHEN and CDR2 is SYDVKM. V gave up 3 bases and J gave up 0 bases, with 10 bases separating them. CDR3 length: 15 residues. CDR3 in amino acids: CASSLDRPSTDTQYF. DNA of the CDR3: TGTGCCAGCAGTTTGGACAGACCTAGCACAGATACGCAGTATTTT. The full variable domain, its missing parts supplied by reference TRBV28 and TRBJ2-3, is DVKVTQSSRYLVKRTGEKVFLECVQDMDHENMFWYRQDPGLGLRLIYFSYDVKMKEKGDIPEGYSVSREKKERFSLILESASTNQTSMYLCASSLDRPSTDTQYFGPGTRLTVL.

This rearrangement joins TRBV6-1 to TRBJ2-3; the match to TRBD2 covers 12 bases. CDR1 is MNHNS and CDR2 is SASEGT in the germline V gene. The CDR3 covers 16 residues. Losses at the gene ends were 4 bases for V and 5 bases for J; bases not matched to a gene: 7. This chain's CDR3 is CASSVLAGGVVDTQYF. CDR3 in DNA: TGTGCCAGCAGTGTACTAGCGGGAGGAGTGGTAGATACGCAGTATTTT.

This CDR3 reads CASKTGTGAGYGYTF. For the CDR3, the DNA is TGTGCCAGCAAGACGGGGACAGGGGCAGGGTATGGCTACACCTTC. The chain links TRBV6-1 to TRBJ1-2, with 10 bases aligning to TRBD1. V trimming: 7 bases; J trimming: 5 bases; junction bases outside the gene matches: 10. This CDR3 contains 15 residues. In germline, CDR1 is MNHNS, CDR2 SASEGT.

The CDR3 sequence: CASSPSQGRFDLETQYF. DNA of the CDR3: TGTGCCAGCAGCCCTAGTCAGGGCAGATTCGATTTGGAGACCCAGTACTTC. The gene calls are TRBV21-1 and TRBJ2-5; whether TRBD1, the table's D call, matches the DNA was not checked. TRBV21-1 is labeled a pseudogene. This CDR3 has 17 amino acids.

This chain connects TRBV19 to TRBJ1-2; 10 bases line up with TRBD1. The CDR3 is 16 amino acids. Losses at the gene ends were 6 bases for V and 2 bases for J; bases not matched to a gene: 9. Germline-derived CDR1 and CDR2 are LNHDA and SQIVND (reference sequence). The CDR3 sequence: CASSPPGTGANYGYTF. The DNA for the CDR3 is TGTGCCAGTAGCCCCCCCGGGACAGGGGCCAACTATGGCTACACCTTC.

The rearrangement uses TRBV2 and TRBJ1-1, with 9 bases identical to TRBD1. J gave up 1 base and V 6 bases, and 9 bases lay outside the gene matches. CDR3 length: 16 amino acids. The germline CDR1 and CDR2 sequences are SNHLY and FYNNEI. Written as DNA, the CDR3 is TGTGCCAGCAGAGGAGGGACAGGGATGTGGAACACTGAAGCTTTCTTT. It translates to CASRGGTGMWNTEAFF.

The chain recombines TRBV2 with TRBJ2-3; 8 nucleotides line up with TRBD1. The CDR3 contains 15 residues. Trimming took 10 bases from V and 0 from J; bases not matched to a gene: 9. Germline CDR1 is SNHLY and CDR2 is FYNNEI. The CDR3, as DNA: TGTGCCACCCAACAGGGGGGAACAAGCACAGATACGCAGTATTTT. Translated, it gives CATQQGGTSTDTQYF.

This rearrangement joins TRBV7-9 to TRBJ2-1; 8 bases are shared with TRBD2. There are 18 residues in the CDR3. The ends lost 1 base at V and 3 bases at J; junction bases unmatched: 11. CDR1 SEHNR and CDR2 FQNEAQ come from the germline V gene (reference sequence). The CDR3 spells CASSLVSREGGSYNEQFF. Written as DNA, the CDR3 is TGTGCCAGCAGCTTAGTAAGTCGGGAGGGGGGGAGCTACAATGAGCAGTTCTTC.

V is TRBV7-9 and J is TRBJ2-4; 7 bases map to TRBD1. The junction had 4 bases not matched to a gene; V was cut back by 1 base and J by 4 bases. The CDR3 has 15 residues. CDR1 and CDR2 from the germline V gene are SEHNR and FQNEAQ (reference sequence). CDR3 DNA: TGTGCCAGCAGCTTAGGTGGGACAGAAAAAAACATTCAGTACTTC. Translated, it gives CASSLGGTEKNIQYF.